This TCR beta chain was documented in a study of shared clonotypes between healthy human individuals. From germline, CDR1 is SGHNT and CDR2 YYREEE (reference sequence). V lost 0 bases to trimming and J lost 3 bases; unmatched junction nucleotides: 5. CDR3 size: 16 residues. Naive CD8 populations comprised CD45RO-negative cells positively selected for CCR7, excluding terminally differentiated effector memory CD45RA+ cells. Genomic DNA of each subset was evenly split across several immunoSEQ plates. Sequencing used immunoSEQ multiplex PCR; TCRdb keeps in-frame clones, though not all of them. The sample lists roughly 1,800,000 clones, about 95% seen once, with roughly 1.2% in the top ten.

The chain carries TRBV5-4 and TRBJ2-2; 7 bases fit TRBD2. This TCR derives from a young man in good health. The specimen was naive CD8+ T cells sorted from blood. The CDR3 nucleotides are TGTGCCAGCAGCTTGGCGAGACTAGCAGACACCGGGGAGCTGTTTTTT. This gives the protein CASSLARLADTGELFF. Full variable domain (missing parts from reference TRBV5-4 and TRBJ2-2): ETGVTQSPTHLIKTRGQQVTLRCSSQSGHNTVSWYQQALGQGPQFIFQYYREEENGRGNFPPRFSGLQFPNYSSELNVNALELDDSALYLCASSLARLADTGELFFGEGSRLTVL.